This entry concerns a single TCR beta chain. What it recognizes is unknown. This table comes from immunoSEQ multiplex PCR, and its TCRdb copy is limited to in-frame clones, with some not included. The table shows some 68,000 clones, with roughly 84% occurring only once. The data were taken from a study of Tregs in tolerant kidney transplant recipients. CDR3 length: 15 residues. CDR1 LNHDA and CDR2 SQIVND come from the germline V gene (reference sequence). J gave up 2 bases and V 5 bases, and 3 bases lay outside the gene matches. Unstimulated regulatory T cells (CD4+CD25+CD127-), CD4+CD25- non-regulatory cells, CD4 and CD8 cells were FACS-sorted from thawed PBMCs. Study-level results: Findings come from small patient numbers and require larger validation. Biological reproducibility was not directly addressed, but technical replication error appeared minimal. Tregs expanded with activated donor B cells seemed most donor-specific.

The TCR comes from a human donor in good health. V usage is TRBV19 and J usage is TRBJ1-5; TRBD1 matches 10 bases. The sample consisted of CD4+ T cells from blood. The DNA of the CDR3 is TGTGCCAGTAGTCGGGGACAGGGGCGCAATCAGCCCCAGCATTTT. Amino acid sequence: CASSRGQGRNQPQHF. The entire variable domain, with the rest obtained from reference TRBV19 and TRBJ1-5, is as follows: DGGITQSPKYLFRKEGQNVTLSCEQNLNHDAMYWYRQDPGQGLRLIYYSQIVNDFQKGDIAEGYSVSREKKESFPLTVTSAQKNPTAFYLCASSRGQGRNQPQHFGDGTRLSIL.